The entry that follows covers one TCR beta chain sequence. Here immunoSEQ multiplex PCR was the method, and the copy in TCRdb shows in-frame clones only, minus some. The data hold 150,000 or so clones, with around 85% observed a single time. This entry comes from a study of blood T cell repertoires in COVID-19. Sequencing was performed on peripheral blood. The receptor was isolated from a man in his sixties with acute or convalescent COVID-19.

The CDR3 sequence: CASSTTGGVYNEQFF. Written as DNA, the CDR3 is TGTGCCAGTAGTACGACAGGGGGCGTGTACAATGAGCAGTTCTTC. The chain has TRBV19 and TRBJ2-1; 10 bases agree with TRBD1. The ends lost 4 bases at V and 4 bases at J; junction bases unmatched: 4. This CDR3 has 15 residues. From germline, CDR1 is LNHDA and CDR2 SQIVND (reference sequence).